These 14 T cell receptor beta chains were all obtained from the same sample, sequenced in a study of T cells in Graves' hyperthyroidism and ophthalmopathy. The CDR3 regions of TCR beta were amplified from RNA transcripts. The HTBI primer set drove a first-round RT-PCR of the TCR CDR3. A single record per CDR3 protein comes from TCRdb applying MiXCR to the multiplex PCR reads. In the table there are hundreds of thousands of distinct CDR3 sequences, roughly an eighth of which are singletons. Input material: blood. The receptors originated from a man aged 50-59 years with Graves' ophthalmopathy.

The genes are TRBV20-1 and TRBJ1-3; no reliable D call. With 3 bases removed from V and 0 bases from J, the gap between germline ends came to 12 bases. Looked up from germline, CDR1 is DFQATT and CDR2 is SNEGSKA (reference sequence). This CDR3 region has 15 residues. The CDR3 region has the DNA TGCAGTGCTAGTCTCGGATTGAACTCTGGAAACACCATATATTTT. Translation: CSASLGLNSGNTIYF.

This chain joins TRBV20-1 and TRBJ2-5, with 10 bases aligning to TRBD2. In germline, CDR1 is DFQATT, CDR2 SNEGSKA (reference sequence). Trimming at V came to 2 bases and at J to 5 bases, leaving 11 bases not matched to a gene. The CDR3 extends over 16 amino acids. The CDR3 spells CSARFPSGSAGETQYF. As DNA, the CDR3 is TGCAGTGCTAGATTCCCTAGCGGGAGCGCTGGCGAGACCCAGTACTTC.

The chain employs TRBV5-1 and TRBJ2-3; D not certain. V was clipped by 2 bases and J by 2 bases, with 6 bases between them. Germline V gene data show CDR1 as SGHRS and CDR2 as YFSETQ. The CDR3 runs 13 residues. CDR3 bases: TGCGCCAGCAGCTTCCAGGACACAGATACGCAGTATTTT. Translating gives CASSFQDTDTQYF.

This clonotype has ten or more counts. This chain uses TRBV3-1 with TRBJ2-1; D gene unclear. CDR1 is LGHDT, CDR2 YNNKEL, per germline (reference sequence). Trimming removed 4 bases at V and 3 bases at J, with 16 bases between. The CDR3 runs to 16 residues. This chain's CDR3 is CASSPIPGTDYNEQFF. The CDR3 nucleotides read TGTGCCAGCAGCCCGATCCCAGGCACAGACTACAATGAGCAGTTCTTC.

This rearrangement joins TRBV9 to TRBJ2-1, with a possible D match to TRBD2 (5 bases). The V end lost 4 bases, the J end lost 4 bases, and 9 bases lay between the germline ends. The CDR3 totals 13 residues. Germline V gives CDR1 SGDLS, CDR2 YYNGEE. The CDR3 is CASSRGLYNEQFF. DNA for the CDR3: TGTGCCAGCAGCCGAGGACTGTACAATGAGCAGTTCTTC.

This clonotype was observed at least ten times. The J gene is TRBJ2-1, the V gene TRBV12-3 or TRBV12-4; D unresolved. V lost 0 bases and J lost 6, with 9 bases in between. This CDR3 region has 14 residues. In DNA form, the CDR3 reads TGTGCCAGCAGTTTAGCGGGCCAGTCCAATGAGCAGTTCTTC. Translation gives CASSLAGQSNEQFF.

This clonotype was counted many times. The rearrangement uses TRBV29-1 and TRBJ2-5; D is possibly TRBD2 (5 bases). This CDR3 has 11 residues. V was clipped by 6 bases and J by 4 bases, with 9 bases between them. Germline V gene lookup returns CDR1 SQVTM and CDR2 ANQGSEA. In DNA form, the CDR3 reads TGCAGCGTCGTAGGGAGAGAGACCCAGTACTTC. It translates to CSVVGRETQYF.

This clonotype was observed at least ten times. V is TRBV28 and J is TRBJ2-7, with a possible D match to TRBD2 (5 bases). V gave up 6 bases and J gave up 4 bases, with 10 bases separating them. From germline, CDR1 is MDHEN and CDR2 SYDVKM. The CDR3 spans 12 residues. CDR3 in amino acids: CASSLRAYEQYF. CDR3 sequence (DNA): TGTGCCAGCAGCTTGCGGGCTTACGAGCAGTACTTC.

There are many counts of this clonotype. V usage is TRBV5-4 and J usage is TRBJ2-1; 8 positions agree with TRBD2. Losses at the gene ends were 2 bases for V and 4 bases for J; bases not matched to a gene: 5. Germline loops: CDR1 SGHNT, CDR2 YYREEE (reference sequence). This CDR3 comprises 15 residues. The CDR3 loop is CASSFSGRHYNEQFF. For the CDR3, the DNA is TGTGCCAGCAGCTTCAGCGGGAGACATTACAATGAGCAGTTCTTC.

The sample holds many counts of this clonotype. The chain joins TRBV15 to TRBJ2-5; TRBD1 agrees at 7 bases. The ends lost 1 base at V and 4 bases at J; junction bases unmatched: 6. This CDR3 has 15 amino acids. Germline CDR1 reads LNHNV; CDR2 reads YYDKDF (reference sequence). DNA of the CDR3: TGTGCCACCAGCAGAGGACAGGGTTTCACAGAGACCCAGTACTTC. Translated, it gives CATSRGQGFTETQYF.

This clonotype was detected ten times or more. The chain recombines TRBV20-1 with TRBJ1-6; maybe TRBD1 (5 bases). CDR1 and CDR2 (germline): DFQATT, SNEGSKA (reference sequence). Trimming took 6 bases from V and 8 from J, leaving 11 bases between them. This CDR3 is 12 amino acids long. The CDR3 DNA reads TGCAGTGCAGGGGATGCAGATTCACCCCTCCACTTT. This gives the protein CSAGDADSPLHF.

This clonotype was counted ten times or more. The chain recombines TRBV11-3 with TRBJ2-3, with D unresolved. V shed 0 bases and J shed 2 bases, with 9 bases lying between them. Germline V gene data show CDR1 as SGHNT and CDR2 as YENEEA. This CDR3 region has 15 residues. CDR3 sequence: CASSLDPGPTDTQYF. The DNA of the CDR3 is TGTGCCAGCAGCTTAGATCCTGGCCCCACAGATACGCAGTATTTT.

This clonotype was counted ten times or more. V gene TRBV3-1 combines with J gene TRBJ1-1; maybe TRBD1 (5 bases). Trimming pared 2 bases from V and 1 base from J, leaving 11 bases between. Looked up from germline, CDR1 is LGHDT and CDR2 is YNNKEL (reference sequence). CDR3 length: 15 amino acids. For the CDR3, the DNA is TGTGCCAGCAGCCAAACCTGGGGGACGAACACTGAAGCTTTCTTT. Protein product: CASSQTWGTNTEAFF.

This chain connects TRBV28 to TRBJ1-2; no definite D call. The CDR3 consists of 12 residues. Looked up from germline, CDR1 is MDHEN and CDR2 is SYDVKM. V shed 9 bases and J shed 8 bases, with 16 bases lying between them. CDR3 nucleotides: TGTGCCAGTCACGTTAAAGGGTACGGCTACACCTTC. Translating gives CASHVKGYGYTF.